The 10 T cell receptor beta chains below were found in one sample sequenced in a study of cytomegalovirus exposure and HLA in healthy donors. The PCR ran on 60 Vbeta and 13 Jbeta primers. Here immunoSEQ multiplex PCR was the method, and the copy in TCRdb shows in-frame clones only, minus some. The sample records roughly 89,000 clones, roughly 60% being singletons. The sample comprised PBMCs. The source of these receptors is a woman in her forties or fifties in good health and CMV-seropositive.

This chain connects TRBV27 to TRBJ1-5, with D possibly matching TRBD1 (6 bases). Deletions cut 5 bases from V and 1 base from J, with 21 bases between. Germline V gene lookup returns CDR1 MNHEY and CDR2 SMNVEV (reference sequence). The length of the CDR3 is 18 residues. The CDR3 sequence is CASSPGQRGKVSNQPQHF. DNA for the CDR3: TGTGCCAGCAGTCCCGGACAGAGGGGTAAAGTCAGCAATCAGCCCCAGCATTTT.

V gene TRBV2 combines with J gene TRBJ2-7, with a possible D match to TRBD2 (5 bases). CDR1 and CDR2 (germline): SNHLY, FYNNEI. Trimming pared 1 base from V and 7 bases from J, leaving 20 bases between. The CDR3 consists of 16 residues. This CDR3 is CASSEGRASGSGEQYF. In nucleotides, the CDR3 is TGTGCCAGCAGTGAAGGAAGGGCCAGTGGGTCGGGGGAGCAGTACTTC.

This chain connects TRBV7-2 to TRBJ1-2; 8 bases align to TRBD1. The CDR3 is 16 amino acids. The V gene's germline CDR1 is SGHTA and CDR2 FQGNSA. V shed 5 bases, J shed 4 bases, and the junction held 12 bases outside the gene matches. The CDR3 reads CASSPPSGGRGYGYTF. CDR3 sequence (DNA): TGTGCCAGCAGCCCCCCCTCAGGGGGCAGGGGCTATGGCTACACCTTC.

The chain employs TRBV4-1 and TRBJ2-1; 7 nucleotides line up with TRBD1. J lost 4 bases, V lost 0 bases, and 3 bases had no gene match. The germline CDR1 and CDR2 sequences are MGHRA and YSYEKL. There are 15 residues in the CDR3. The CDR3 nucleotides read TGCGCCAGCAGCCAAGACCCAGGGGGTTACAATGAGCAGTTCTTC. Translation gives CASSQDPGGYNEQFF.

J is TRBJ2-3 and V is TRBV7-9, with 15 bases matching TRBD2. The ends lost 5 bases at V and 0 bases at J; junction bases unmatched: 9. Per germline, CDR1 SEHNR and CDR2 FQNEAQ (reference sequence). This CDR3 has 19 residues. CDR3 DNA sequence: TGTGCCAGCAGCCCAGGACTAGCGGGGGGGTCGTTAAGCACAGATACGCAGTATTTT. It encodes CASSPGLAGGSLSTDTQYF. Drawing the rest from reference TRBV7-9 and TRBJ2-3, the complete variable domain is DTGVSQNPRHKITKRGQNVTFRCDPISEHNRLYWYRQTLGQGPEFLTYFQNEAQLEKSRLLSDRFSAERPKGSFSTLEIQRTEQGDSAMYLCASSPGLAGGSLSTDTQYFGPGTRLTVL.

A few counts support this clone. The gene calls are TRBV27 and TRBJ2-3; 8 bases are a match to TRBD2. The CDR3 runs 17 residues. J lost 1 base, V lost 2 bases, and 8 bases had no gene match. Germline lookup yields CDR1 MNHEY and CDR2 SMNVEV (reference sequence). For the CDR3, the DNA is TGTGCCAGCAGTTTAAGCCCGGGGGGGCCGGGCACAGATACGCAGTATTTT. This codes for CASSLSPGGPGTDTQYF.

The chain carries TRBV14 and TRBJ2-5; 9 bases agree with TRBD1. V was pared by 4 bases and J by 2 bases, with 8 bases of the junction left unmatched. This CDR3 has 16 amino acids. Looked up from germline, CDR1 is SGHDN and CDR2 is FVKESK. The CDR3 sequence: CASSRGWTGDQETQYF. CDR3 DNA: TGTGCCAGCAGCCGCGGGTGGACAGGGGATCAAGAGACCCAGTACTTC.

The chain recombines TRBV5-1 with TRBJ2-5, with unresolved D. The CDR3 spans 13 residues. V was cut by 4 bases and J by 2 bases, with 9 bases left in between. CDR1 is SGHRS, CDR2 YFSETQ, per germline. CDR3 protein: CASSLTVQETQYF. In DNA, the CDR3 is TGCGCCAGCAGCCTTACGGTACAAGAGACCCAGTACTTC. The variable domain in full, with the rest retrieved from reference TRBV5-1 and TRBJ2-5, is KAGVTQTPRYLIKTRGQQVTLSCSPISGHRSVSWYQQTPGQGLQFLFEYFSETQRNKGNFPGRFSGRQFSNSRSEMNVSTLELGDSALYLCASSLTVQETQYFGPGTRLLVL.

This clone was observed a handful of times. The chain couples TRBV5-6 to TRBJ1-5; 9 bases agree with TRBD1. The V gene's germline CDR1 is SGHDT and CDR2 YYEEEE. The J segment lost 1 base and the V segment lost 0 bases, leaving 8 bases of the junction unmatched. This CDR3 spans 18 amino acids. CDR3 sequence (DNA): TGTGCCAGCAGCTTGGCCTCTTTTGGGACAGGGAGCAATCAGCCCCAGCATTTT. Protein: CASSLASFGTGSNQPQHF.

V and J are TRBV5-3 and TRBJ1-5; possible D gene TRBD1, 6 bases. TRBV5-3 has ORF status, its function being uncertain. The CDR3 is made up of 16 amino acids. Trimming removed 4 bases at V and 0 bases at J, with 14 bases between. CDR3 in DNA: TGTGCCAGAAGCAGAACGGACAGCTATAGCAATCAGCCCCAGCATTTT. It translates to CARSRTDSYSNQPQHF.